This T cell receptor (beta chain) was recorded in a study of cytomegalovirus exposure and HLA in healthy donors. The PCR ran on 60 Vbeta and 13 Jbeta primers. Methods used by the authors: Later reanalysis found 60 million to 90 million unique TCR beta chains, 9 million to 12 million of them shared. Measured with immunoSEQ multiplex PCR; TCRdb has only the in-frame clones, and not every one. That table gives V, J and clone size, and the DNA gave D and trimming. The sample consists of around 150,000 clones, around two thirds of them appearing once. There are 13 residues in the CDR3. The germline V gene has CDR1 LNHDA and CDR2 SQIVND (reference sequence). Trimming took off 4 bases at V and 6 bases at J, with 12 bases between the two ends. Of note for this clone: Its antigen is currently unknown.

Study results and limitations: Reportedly, HLA-A and HLA-B alleles of most subjects were accurately predicted from TCR beta.

This TCR came from a middle-aged woman in good health and CMV-seronegative. This chain links TRBV19 with TRBJ1-1; D is possibly TRBD1 (5 bases). The sample was PBMCs. Written as DNA, the CDR3 is TGTGCCAGTAGTAGCAGGGAGGTAGCTGAAGCTTTCTTT. Translation gives CASSSREVAEAFF.